Below, one TCR beta chain is given with its context. No antigen is known for it. The same CDR3 also results from other DNA sequences found in this sample. This record comes from a study of cytomegalovirus exposure and HLA in healthy donors. Study as a whole: The 100 million to 140 million unique TCR beta sequences, from about 180 million T cells, were found by an earlier analysis. Early released data comprised about 84 million unique TCRs from HLA-typed donors.

The PCR contained 60 Vbeta and 13 Jbeta primers. Some clones are missing from TCRdb's copy, which holds only in-frame ones; the method was immunoSEQ multiplex PCR. In the table there are 150,000 to 200,000 clones, 65% to 90% of which are singletons. Study results and caveats: In vitro confirmation showed three CMV-associated chains to be CMV antigen specific. Donors belonging to an Asian-associated ancestry cluster reportedly showed fewer N-insertions in productive TCRs than the roughly 700-donor mean, according to what a later analysis found.

The J segment lost 7 bases and the V segment lost 5 bases, leaving 3 bases of the junction unmatched. The CDR3 is made up of 15 amino acids. Germline V gene sequence: CDR1 MNHEY, CDR2 SMNVEV (reference sequence). The clonotype comes from a woman between 45 and 65 years old in good health and CMV-seronegative. The sample comprised PBMCs. This sequence joins TRBV27 and TRBJ2-1; 15 bases align to TRBD2. The CDR3 loop reads CASSPGTSGRNEQFF. CDR3 in DNA: TGTGCCAGCAGTCCTGGGACTAGCGGGAGGAATGAGCAGTTCTTC.